The clone carrying this TCR beta chain was seen only a few times. A sample-barcoded 5' primer and a J-beta primer mix were used in a second PCR of roughly 7 to 11 cycles. MiXCR was run by TCRdb on the 5' RACE reads, yielding one entry per CDR3 protein. The sample yields about 720,000 distinct CDR3 sequences, 22% seen once. Germline V gives CDR1 SEHNR, CDR2 FQNEAQ (reference sequence). Trimming took off 6 bases at V and 6 bases at J, with 14 bases between the two ends. The CDR3 has 13 amino acids. This sample is part of a study of blood T cells in healthy people across ages. The chain uses TRBV7-9 and TRBJ1-2; D perhaps matches TRBD1 (5 bases). The TCR sequence derives from an older man in good health. Sequenced input: blood. CDR3 amino acids: CASRERGKDGYTF. DNA for the CDR3: TGTGCCAGCAGGGAGCGGGGGAAAGATGGCTACACCTTC.